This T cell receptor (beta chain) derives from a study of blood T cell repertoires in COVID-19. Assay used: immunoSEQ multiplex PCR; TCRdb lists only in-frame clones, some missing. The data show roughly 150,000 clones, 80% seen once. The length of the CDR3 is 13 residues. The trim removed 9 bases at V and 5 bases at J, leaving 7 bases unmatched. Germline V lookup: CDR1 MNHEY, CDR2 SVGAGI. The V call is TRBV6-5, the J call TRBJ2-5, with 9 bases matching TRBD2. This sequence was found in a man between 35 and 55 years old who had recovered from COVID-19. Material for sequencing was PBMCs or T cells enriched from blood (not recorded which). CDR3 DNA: TGTGCCAGTACAGCGGGGGGACCGGAGACCCAGTACTTC. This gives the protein CASTAGGPETQYF.